These 8 T cell receptor beta chains were sequenced from one sample in a study of post-analysis software for immune sequencing data. Study-level results: Comparison of patients with controls showed four or five TRBV segments more frequent in patients, TRBV5-6, TRBV5-1 and TRBV20-1 among them.

These receptors are not linked to any known antigen. cDNA libraries for TCR beta contained unique molecular identifiers. TCRdb re-called the PCR reads with MiXCR, one entry per CDR3 protein. This sample has roughly 650,000 distinct CDR3 sequences, with roughly three fifths found just once. Material for sequencing was blood. These receptor sequences come from a girl aged 2-9 years with multiple sclerosis.

V and J are TRBV5-1 and TRBJ2-7; 8 bases align to TRBD1. The DNA end lines up better with TRBJ2-5; the J call may be wrong. This CDR3 is 17 amino acids long. Germline V lookup: CDR1 SGHRS, CDR2 YFSETQ. CDR3 sequence: CASTDLRTGRGKETQYF. The CDR3 nucleotides read TGCGCCAGCACCGACCTTAGGACAGGGCGAGGGAAAGAGACCCAGTACTTC.

The CDR3 loop is CSAGDRAHGYTF. In DNA form, the CDR3 reads TGCAGTGCTGGGGACAGGGCCCATGGCTACACCTTC. V usage is TRBV20-1 and J usage is TRBJ1-2; 9 nucleotides match TRBD1. Trimming at V came to 5 bases and at J to 6 bases, leaving 4 bases not matched to a gene. Germline V CDR1 and CDR2: DFQATT, SNEGSKA (reference sequence). This CDR3 spans 12 amino acids.

The chain uses TRBV19 and TRBJ2-7; tentative D call: TRBD1 (5 bases). The CDR3 length is 12 residues. CDR1 is LNHDA, CDR2 SQIVND, per germline (reference sequence). Deletions cut 10 bases from V and 0 bases from J, with 10 bases between. CDR3 residues: CATTTDSYEQYF. In DNA form, the CDR3 reads TGTGCCACTACGACAGACTCCTACGAGCAGTACTTC.

The rearrangement links TRBV14 to TRBJ2-3; D unclear. V lost 0 bases and J 7 bases, leaving 8 bases between the germline ends. The CDR3 loop spans 13 amino acids. Germline V lookup: CDR1 SGHDN, CDR2 FVKESK. CDR3 sequence: CASSQDPGYTQYF. The CDR3 nucleotides read TGTGCCAGCAGCCAAGATCCCGGGTATACGCAGTATTTT.

V and J are TRBV20-1 and TRBJ2-7; TRBD2 is a possible D gene (5 bases). Looked up from germline, CDR1 is DFQATT and CDR2 is SNEGSKA (reference sequence). V was trimmed by 1 base and J by 4 bases, leaving 11 bases between them. The CDR3 covers 13 residues. For the CDR3, the DNA is TGCAGTGCTAGAGGTGTGGACTCTTACGAGCAGTACTTC. It codes for CSARGVDSYEQYF.

In its sample, this clonotype was seen a few times. The J gene is TRBJ2-7, the V gene TRBV12-3 or TRBV12-4, with D possibly matching TRBD2 (5 bases). The CDR3 runs 14 residues. Trimming pared 4 bases from V and 1 base from J, leaving 11 bases between. As DNA, the CDR3 is TGTGCCAGCAGTTCCAGGTGGAGGTCCTACGAGCAGTACTTC. Its translation is CASSSRWRSYEQYF.

This chain joins TRBV12-3 or TRBV12-4 and TRBJ1-1; the D gene is possibly TRBD1 (5 bases). Trimming stripped 4 bases from V and 1 base from J, with 13 bases between. This CDR3 has 15 residues. CDR3 in DNA: TGTGCCAGCAGTTATTTGGGGGGACCGAACACTGAAGCTTTCTTT. Amino acids: CASSYLGGPNTEAFF.

About this clonotype: A read error may produce the germline difference seen at one junction end. This chain uses TRBV5-1 with TRBJ2-2; 8 bases fit TRBD1. The V gene's germline CDR1 is SGHRS and CDR2 YFSETQ. The CDR3 runs 16 residues. The CDR3 sequence: CASSPPRTGNSGELFF. CDR3 in DNA: TGCGCCAGCAGCCCTCCCAGGACAGGGAATTCCGGGGAGTTGTTTTTT.